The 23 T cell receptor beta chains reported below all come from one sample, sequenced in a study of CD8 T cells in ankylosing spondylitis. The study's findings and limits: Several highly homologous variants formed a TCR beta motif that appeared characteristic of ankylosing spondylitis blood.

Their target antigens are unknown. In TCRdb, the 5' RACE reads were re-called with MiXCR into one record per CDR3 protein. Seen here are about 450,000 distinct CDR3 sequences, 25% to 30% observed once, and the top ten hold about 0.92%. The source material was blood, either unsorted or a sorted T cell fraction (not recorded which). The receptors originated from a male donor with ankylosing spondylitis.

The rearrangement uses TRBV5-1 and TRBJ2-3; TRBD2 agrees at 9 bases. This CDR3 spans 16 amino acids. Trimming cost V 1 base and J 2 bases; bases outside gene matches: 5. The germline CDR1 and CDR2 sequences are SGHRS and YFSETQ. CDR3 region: CASSLRASGNTDTQYF. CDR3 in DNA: TGCGCCAGCAGCTTGAGGGCTAGCGGGAACACAGATACGCAGTATTTT.

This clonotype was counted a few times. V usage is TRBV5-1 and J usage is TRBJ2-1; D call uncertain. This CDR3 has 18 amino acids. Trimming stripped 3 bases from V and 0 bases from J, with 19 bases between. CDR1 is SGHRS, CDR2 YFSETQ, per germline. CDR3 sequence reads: CASSSRASTPSSYNEQFF. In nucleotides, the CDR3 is TGCGCCAGCAGCTCCCGGGCCTCAACTCCAAGCTCCTACAATGAGCAGTTCTTC. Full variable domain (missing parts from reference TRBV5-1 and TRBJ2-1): KAGVTQTPRYLIKTRGQQVTLSCSPISGHRSVSWYQQTPGQGLQFLFEYFSETQRNKGNFPGRFSGRQFSNSRSEMNVSTLELGDSALYLCASSSRASTPSSYNEQFFGPGTRLTVL.

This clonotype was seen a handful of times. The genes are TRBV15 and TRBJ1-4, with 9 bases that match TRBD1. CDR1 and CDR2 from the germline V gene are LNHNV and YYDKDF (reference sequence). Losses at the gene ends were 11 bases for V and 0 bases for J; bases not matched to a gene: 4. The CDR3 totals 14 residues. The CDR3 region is CASTGGPTNEKLFF. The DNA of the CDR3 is TGTGCCTCTACAGGGGGCCCAACTAATGAAAAACTGTTTTTT.

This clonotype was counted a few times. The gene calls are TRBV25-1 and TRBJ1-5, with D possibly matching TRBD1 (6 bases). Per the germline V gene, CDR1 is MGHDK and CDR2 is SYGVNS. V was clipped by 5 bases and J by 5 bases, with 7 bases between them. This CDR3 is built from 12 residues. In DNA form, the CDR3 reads TGTGCCAGCAGTAGGGGGGATCAGCCCCAGCATTTT. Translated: CASSRGDQPQHF.

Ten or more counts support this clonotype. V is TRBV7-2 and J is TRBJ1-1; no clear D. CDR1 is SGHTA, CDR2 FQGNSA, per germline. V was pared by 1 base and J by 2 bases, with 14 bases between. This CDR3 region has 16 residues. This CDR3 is CASSLVPGLGNTEAFF. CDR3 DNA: TGTGCCAGCAGCTTAGTTCCGGGGTTGGGTAACACTGAAGCTTTCTTT.

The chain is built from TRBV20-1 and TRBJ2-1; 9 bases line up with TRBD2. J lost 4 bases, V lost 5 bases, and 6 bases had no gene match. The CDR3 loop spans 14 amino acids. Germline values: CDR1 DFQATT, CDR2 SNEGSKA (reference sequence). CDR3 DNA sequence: TGCAGTGCTTCCGGGACTAGCAGTTACAATGAGCAGTTCTTC. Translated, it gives CSASGTSSYNEQFF.

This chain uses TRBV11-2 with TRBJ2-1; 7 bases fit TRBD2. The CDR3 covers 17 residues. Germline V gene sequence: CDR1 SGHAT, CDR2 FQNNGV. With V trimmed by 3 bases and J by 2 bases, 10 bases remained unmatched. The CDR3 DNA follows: TGTGCCAGCAGCTTTACGGGGGGAGGGCCCACCTACAATGAGCAGTTCTTC. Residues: CASSFTGGGPTYNEQFF.

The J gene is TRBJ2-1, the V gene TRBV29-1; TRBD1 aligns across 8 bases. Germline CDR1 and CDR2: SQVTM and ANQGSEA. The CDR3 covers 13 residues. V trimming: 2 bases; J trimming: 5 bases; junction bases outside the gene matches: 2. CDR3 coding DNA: TGCAGCGTTGAAACAGGGGGACACAATGAGCAGTTCTTC. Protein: CSVETGGHNEQFF.

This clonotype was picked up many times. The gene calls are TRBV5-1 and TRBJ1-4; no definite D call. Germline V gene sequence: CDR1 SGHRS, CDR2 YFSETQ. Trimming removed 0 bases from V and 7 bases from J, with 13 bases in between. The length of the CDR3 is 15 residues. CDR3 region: CASSLEQPRREKLFF. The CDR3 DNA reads TGCGCCAGCAGCTTGGAACAGCCTCGTCGTGAAAAACTGTTTTTT.

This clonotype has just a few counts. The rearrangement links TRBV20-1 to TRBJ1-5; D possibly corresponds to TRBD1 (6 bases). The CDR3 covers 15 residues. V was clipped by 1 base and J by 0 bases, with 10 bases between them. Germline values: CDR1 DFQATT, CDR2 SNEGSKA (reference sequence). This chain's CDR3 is CSARVLGHSNQPQHF. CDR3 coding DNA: TGCAGTGCTAGAGTGCTGGGACATAGCAATCAGCCCCAGCATTTT.

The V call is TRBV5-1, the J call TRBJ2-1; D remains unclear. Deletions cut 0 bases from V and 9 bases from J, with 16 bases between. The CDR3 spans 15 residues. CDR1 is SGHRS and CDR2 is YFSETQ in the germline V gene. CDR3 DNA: TGCGCCAGCAGCTTGGAAGGTCTAGACGGTAGTGAGCAGTTCTTC. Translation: CASSLEGLDGSEQFF.

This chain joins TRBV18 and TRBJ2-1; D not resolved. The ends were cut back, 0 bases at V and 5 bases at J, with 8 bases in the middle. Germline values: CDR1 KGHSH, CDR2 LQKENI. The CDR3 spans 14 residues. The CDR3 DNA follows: TGTGCCAGCTCACCACCGAATGAGCACAATGAGCAGTTCTTC. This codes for CASSPPNEHNEQFF.

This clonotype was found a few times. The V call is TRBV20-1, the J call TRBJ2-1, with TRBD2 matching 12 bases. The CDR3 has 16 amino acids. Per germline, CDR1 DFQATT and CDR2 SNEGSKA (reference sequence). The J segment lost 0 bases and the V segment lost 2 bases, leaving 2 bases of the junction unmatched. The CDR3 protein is CSARSTSGSSYNEQFF. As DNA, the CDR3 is TGCAGTGCTAGATCGACTAGCGGGAGCTCCTACAATGAGCAGTTCTTC.

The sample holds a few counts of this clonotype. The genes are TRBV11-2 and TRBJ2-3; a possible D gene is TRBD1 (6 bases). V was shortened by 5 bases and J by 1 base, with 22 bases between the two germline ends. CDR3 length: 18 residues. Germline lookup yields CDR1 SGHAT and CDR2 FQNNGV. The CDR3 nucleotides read TGTGCCAGCAGCCTTAGTGGGTTGGGGGCTGCTGGCACAGATACGCAGTATTTT. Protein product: CASSLSGLGAAGTDTQYF.

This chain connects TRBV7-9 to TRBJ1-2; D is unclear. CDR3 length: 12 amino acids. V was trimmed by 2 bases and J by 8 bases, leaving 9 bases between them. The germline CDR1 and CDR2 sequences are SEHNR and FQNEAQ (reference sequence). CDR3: CASSLLWEGYTF. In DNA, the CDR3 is TGTGCCAGCAGCTTATTATGGGAGGGCTACACCTTC.

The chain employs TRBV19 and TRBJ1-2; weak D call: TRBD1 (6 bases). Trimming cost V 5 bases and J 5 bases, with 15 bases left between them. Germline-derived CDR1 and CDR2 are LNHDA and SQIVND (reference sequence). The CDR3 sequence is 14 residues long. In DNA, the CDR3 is TGTGCCAGTAGTCCCAGGACAGATCCTTATGGCTACACCTTC. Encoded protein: CASSPRTDPYGYTF.

CDR3 DNA: TGTGCCAGCTCATCACTGACTAGCGGGAGGAACAATGAGCAGTTCTTC. It codes for CASSSLTSGRNNEQFF. The chain is built from TRBV18 and TRBJ2-1; TRBD2 aligns across 13 bases. This CDR3 region has 16 residues. J gave up 5 bases and V 5 bases, and 6 bases lay outside the gene matches. Germline V gene data show CDR1 as KGHSH and CDR2 as LQKENI.

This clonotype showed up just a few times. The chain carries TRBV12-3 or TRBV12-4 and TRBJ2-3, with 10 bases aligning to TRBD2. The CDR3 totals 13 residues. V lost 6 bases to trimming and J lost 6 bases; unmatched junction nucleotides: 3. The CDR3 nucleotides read TGTGCCAGCAGACGGACTAGCGGCGATACGCAGTATTTT. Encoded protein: CASRRTSGDTQYF.

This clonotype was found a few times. CDR3 sequence: CASSPLRWTGVTAGGLNEQFF. Here the CDR3 DNA reads TGTGCCAGCAGTCCACTCCGATGGACAGGGGTAACGGCGGGAGGCCTTAATGAGCAGTTCTTC. This chain uses TRBV27 with TRBJ2-1, with D maybe TRBD1 (9 bases). The germline CDR1 and CDR2 sequences are MNHEY and SMNVEV (reference sequence). There are 21 residues in the CDR3. V lost 5 bases and J 7 bases, leaving 36 bases between the germline ends.

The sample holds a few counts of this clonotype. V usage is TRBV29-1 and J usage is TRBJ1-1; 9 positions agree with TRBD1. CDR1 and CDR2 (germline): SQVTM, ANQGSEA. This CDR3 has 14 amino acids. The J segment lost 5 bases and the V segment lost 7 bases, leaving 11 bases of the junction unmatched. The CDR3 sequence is CSARQGGSITEAFF. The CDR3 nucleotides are TGCAGCGCCCGACAGGGGGGTAGTATAACTGAAGCTTTCTTT.

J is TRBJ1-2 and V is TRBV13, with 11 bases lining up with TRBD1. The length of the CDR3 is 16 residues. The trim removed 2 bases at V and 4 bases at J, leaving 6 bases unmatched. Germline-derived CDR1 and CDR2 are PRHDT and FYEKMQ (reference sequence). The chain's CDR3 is CASSLRPGQGAYGYTF. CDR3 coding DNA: TGTGCCAGCAGCTTACGGCCAGGACAGGGGGCCTATGGCTACACCTTC.

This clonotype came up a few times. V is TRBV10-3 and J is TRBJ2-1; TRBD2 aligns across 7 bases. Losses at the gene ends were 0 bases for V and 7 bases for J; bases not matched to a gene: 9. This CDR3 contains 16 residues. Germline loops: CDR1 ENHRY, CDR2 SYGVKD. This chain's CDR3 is CAISESTRGSDNEQFF. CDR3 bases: TGTGCCATCAGTGAGTCGACTCGCGGGAGTGATAATGAGCAGTTCTTC.

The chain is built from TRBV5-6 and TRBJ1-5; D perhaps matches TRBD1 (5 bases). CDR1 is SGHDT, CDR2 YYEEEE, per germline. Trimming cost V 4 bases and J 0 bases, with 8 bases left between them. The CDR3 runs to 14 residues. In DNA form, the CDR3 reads TGTGCCAGCAGCCGGGGCCTTAGCAATCAGCCCCAGCATTTT. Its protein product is CASSRGLSNQPQHF.